This TCR beta chain was recovered during a study of technical replicates of blood from a handful of donors. Assay used: immunoSEQ multiplex PCR; TCRdb lists only in-frame clones, some missing. Of 70,000 or so clones listed, 75% to 95% were seen once; the top ten hold approximately 0.34%. A remark on this clone: At one end, the junction sequence differs from germline, possibly due to a read error.

The CDR3 totals 14 residues. Germline V gene lookup returns CDR1 MNHNS and CDR2 SASEGT. The rearrangement joins TRBV6-1 to TRBJ1-1, with D possibly being TRBD1 (6 bases). This sequence originates from a human donor in good health. Some clones in this sample may be carry-over from other donors' samples. Sample: T cells isolated from PBMCs. The DNA for the CDR3 is TGTGCCAGCAGTGGAAAGTTAGCGGGGGCTGAGGCTTTCTTT. Translation: CASSGKLAGAEAFF.